The 8 T cell receptor beta chains below all came from one sample that was sequenced in a study of vaccination effects on CD4 cells after COVID-19. TCRdb's table, derived via immunoSEQ multiplex PCR, lists solely in-frame clones and lacks some. This sample has around 59,000 clones, with around 78% found just once. These receptors' targets are unknown. Prior to sequencing, the ViraFEST assay stimulated PBMC with viral peptide pools, which expanded the antigen-specific CD4+ T cells. CD4+ T cell isolation took place after about 11 days of culture. Two-dose vaccination with either BNT162b2 or mRNA-1273 was given to the participants. Sequencing was performed on CD4+ T cells from PBMCs cultured with HCoV-OC43 spike peptides, taken after COVID-19 vaccination. As to subset: HCoV-OC43 spike overlapping peptide pool stimulation. The receptors stem from a human donor who received a COVID-19 vaccine.

The chain joins TRBV24-1 to TRBJ2-5; 8 bases are shared with TRBD1. V lost 4 bases and J lost 3; bases outside the gene matches: 6. The CDR3 consists of 15 residues. Germline loops: CDR1 KGHDR, CDR2 SFDVKD. The CDR3 DNA sequence: TGTGCCACCAGTGACGCAGGGGGCCGGGAAGAGACCCAGTACTTC. Amino acid sequence: CATSDAGGREETQYF.

V usage is TRBV6-1 and J usage is TRBJ2-7; 11 bases are a match to TRBD2. This CDR3 spans 15 amino acids. The germline V gene encodes CDR1 MNHNS and CDR2 SASEGT. The trim removed 2 bases at V and 4 bases at J, leaving 4 bases unmatched. CDR3 bases: TGTGCCAGCAGTGAACTAGCGGGGGGTCGATACGAGCAGTACGTC. Translation: CASSELAGGRYEQYV.

The V and J genes are TRBV7-2 and TRBJ2-5; 9 nucleotides align to TRBD1. J gave up 6 bases and V 1 base, and 9 bases lay outside the gene matches. This CDR3 region has 16 residues. Per germline, CDR1 SGHTA and CDR2 FQGNSA. Written as DNA, the CDR3 is TGTGCCAGCAGCTTAGGAGGGACAGGGATTGGGAAGACCCAGTACTTC. This sequence encodes CASSLGGTGIGKTQYF. Based on the CDR3 plus reference TRBV7-2 and TRBJ2-5, the full variable domain is GAGVSQSPSNKVTEKGKDVELRCDPISGHTALYWYRQSLGQGLEFLIYFQGNSAPDKSGLPSDRFSAERTGGSVSTLTIQRTQQEDSAVYLCASSLGGTGIGKTQYFGPGTRLLVL.

The sample holds a few counts of this clone. The chain couples TRBV18 to TRBJ2-1; the match to TRBD2 covers 7 bases. The CDR3 covers 17 residues. Germline V lookup: CDR1 KGHSH, CDR2 LQKENI. V lost 3 bases to trimming and J lost 4 bases; unmatched junction nucleotides: 12. CDR3 nucleotide sequence: TGTGCCAGCTCACCTCTTCCGCCCCAGCGGGGATACAATGAGCAGTTCTTC. It codes for CASSPLPPQRGYNEQFF.

The gene calls are TRBV6-5 and TRBJ2-7, with D uncertain. Trimming removed 2 bases at V and 0 bases at J, with 11 bases between. Germline lookup yields CDR1 MNHEY and CDR2 SVGAGI. The CDR3 extends over 15 amino acids. CDR3 sequence (DNA): TGTGCCAGCAGTTACGGACCGCTTCCCTCCTACGAGCAGTACGTC. Amino acids: CASSYGPLPSYEQYV.

The chain employs TRBV11-2 and TRBJ1-5; tentatively, D is TRBD1 (6 bases). V shed 5 bases and J shed 0 bases, with 23 bases lying between them. In germline, CDR1 is SGHAT, CDR2 FQNNGV. The CDR3 runs 19 residues. The CDR3 coding sequence is TGTGCCAGCAGCACGCGGACAGCCCGCGCGCCTTATAGCAATCAGCCCCAGCATTTT. Residues: CASSTRTARAPYSNQPQHF.

The V gene is TRBV6-6, the J gene TRBJ2-5; TRBD1 agrees at 11 bases. CDR3 length: 17 residues. Germline CDR1 is MNHNY and CDR2 is SVGAGI (reference sequence). The junction had 9 bases not matched to a gene; V was cut back by 5 bases and J by 1 base. The DNA for the CDR3 is TGTGCCAGCAGTCTCGGGGACAGGGGGTTTTTCCAAGAGACCCAGTACTTC. It translates to CASSLGDRGFFQETQYF.

This clone was counted a few times. The gene calls are TRBV24-1 and TRBJ2-2, with D possibly TRBD2 on 5 matching bases. The germline CDR1 and CDR2 sequences are KGHDR and SFDVKD. The CDR3 consists of 15 residues. Trimming pared 2 bases from V and 4 bases from J, leaving 10 bases between. CDR3 DNA sequence: TGTGCCACCAGTGATTCACGTGCGGGCACCGGGGAGCTGTTTTTT. Protein: CATSDSRAGTGELFF.